This T cell receptor (beta chain) was profiled in a study of T cells in localized non-small cell lung cancer. Overall study findings and caveats: Those with higher blood T cell density had longer overall survival. Among the tissues sampled, uninvolved adjacent lung had the highest T cell clonality, above tumor.

This table comes from immunoSEQ multiplex PCR, and its TCRdb copy is limited to in-frame clones, with some not included. The sample holds just under 20,000 clones, around 83% seen once. Comment on this clone: Its antigen is unknown.

This CDR3 has 15 residues. CDR1 is GTSNPN, CDR2 SVGIG, per germline (reference sequence). With 3 bases removed from V and 3 bases from J, the gap between germline ends came to 15 bases. J is TRBJ2-1 and V is TRBV30, with TRBD2 as a possible D gene (6 bases). The material sequenced was peripheral blood, taken before any cancer treatment. This TCR came from a man between 40 and 70 years old with stage I lung adenocarcinoma. The CDR3 nucleotides read TGTGCCTGGAGCGGTGGACTAAACAGCTACAATGAGCAGTTCTTC. Translated: CAWSGGLNSYNEQFF. The full variable domain, with the rest looked up from reference TRBV30 and TRBJ2-1, is SQTIHQWPATLVQPVGSPLSLECTVEGTSNPNLYWYRQAAGRGLQLLFYSVGIGQISSEVPQNLSASRPQDRQFILSSKKLLLSDSGFYLCAWSGGLNSYNEQFFGPGTRLTVL.